A selection of T cell receptor beta chains follows, all from one sample in a study of T cell changes during pregnancy in multiple sclerosis. Profiled with immunoSEQ multiplex PCR; TCRdb holds only in-frame clones, not every one. The profile shows just over 30,000 clones, over 75% of them singletons. Sample: CD8+ T cells from peripheral blood mononuclear cells, taken in the second trimester of pregnancy. The receptors shown here come from a female donor with multiple sclerosis, enrolled in a pregnancy study. Each CDR3 is given with its conserved first and last residue. A D gene is named only where the DNA matches it firmly. Some rows mark clone size as missing; the rest say once, few, many or name a class of expanded clone.

D | J | V | size | CDR3 | DNA
- | TRBJ2-1 | TRBV13 | - | CASRMLRSPWNEQFF | TGTGCCAGCAGGATGTTAAGGAGCCCTTGGAATGAGCAGTTCTTC
- | TRBJ2-2 | TRBV15 | - | CATSRDQRGYLPGELFF | TGTGCCACCAGCAGAGATCAAAGAGGTTATCTCCCCGGGGAGCTGTTTTTT
- | TRBJ1-4 | TRBV7-3 | - | CASSRDGGEKLFF | TGTGCCAGCAGCCGGGACGGGGGGGAAAAACTGTTTTTT
- | TRBJ2-5 | TRBV6-5 | - | CASSKLQGNQETQYF | TGTGCCAGCAGTAAACTACAGGGAAACCAAGAGACCCAGTACTTC
TRBD1 | TRBJ1-5 | TRBV5-6 | - | CASSYGQGNQPQHF | TGTGCCAGCAGCTACGGACAGGGGAATCAGCCCCAGCATTTT
- | TRBJ2-3 | TRBV29-1 | once | CSVQGFEGDTQYF | TGCAGCGTTCAGGGTTTCGAAGGGGATACGCAGTATTTT
TRBD1 | TRBJ2-2 | TRBV11-3 | - | CASSAGTDLTGELFF | TGTGCCAGCAGCGCCGGGACAGACCTCACCGGGGAGCTGTTTTTT
- | TRBJ2-5 | TRBV7-9 | - | CASRDIKETQYF | TGTGCCAGCAGGGACATTAAAGAGACCCAGTACTTC
- | TRBJ2-1 | TRBV10-3 | - | CAISESELVYEQFF | TGTGCCATCAGTGAGTCGGAGCTTGTTTATGAGCAGTTCTTC
- | TRBJ2-3 | TRBV5-4 | - | CASSLGRVGAGTDTQYF | TGTGCCAGCAGCTTGGGGCGGGTGGGGGCTGGCACAGATACGCAGTATTTT
TRBD1 | TRBJ2-5 | TRBV4-1 | - | CASSPRGLGETQYF | TGCGCCAGCAGCCCCAGGGGGTTGGGGGAGACCCAGTACTTC